The 11 T cell receptor beta chains given below trace back to one sample, sequenced in a study of blood T cell repertoires in COVID-19. Clones were sequenced by immunoSEQ multiplex PCR, and TCRdb holds only the in-frame ones, with some missing. This sample carries hundreds of thousands of clones, around 83% of them seen once, and the ten largest clones take approximately 5.9%. The source material was peripheral blood. These receptors originate from a man older than 75 with acute or convalescent COVID-19.

The chain recombines TRBV27 with TRBJ2-6; D gene unclear. CDR3 length: 17 residues. Germline CDR1 is MNHEY and CDR2 is SMNVEV (reference sequence). With 6 bases removed from V and 0 bases from J, the gap between germline ends came to 15 bases. Written as DNA, the CDR3 is TGTGCCAGCAGCGGGTTACTATCGAGCTCTGGGGCCAACGTCCTGACTTTC. The encoded protein is CASSGLLSSSGANVLTF.

The chain joins TRBV6-5 to TRBJ1-1; 7 nucleotides line up with TRBD1. After removal of 6 bases from V and 0 bases from J, the junction contained 4 bases not matched to a gene. Germline CDR1 reads MNHEY; CDR2 reads SVGAGI. This CDR3 comprises 14 residues. In nucleotides, the CDR3 is TGTGCCAGCAGAACGACAGGGCTGAACACTGAAGCTTTCTTT. It specifies CASRTTGLNTEAFF.

The genes are TRBV14 and TRBJ2-7; D perhaps matches TRBD2 (5 bases). The germline V gene has CDR1 SGHDN and CDR2 FVKESK. V was trimmed by 1 base and J by 7 bases, leaving 11 bases between them. This CDR3 has 13 residues. The CDR3 DNA reads as TGTGCCAGCAGCCAAGTAAGCAGGAGGGAGCAGTACTTC. Amino acids: CASSQVSRREQYF.

The chain recombines TRBV3-1 (or the pseudogene TRBV3-2) with TRBJ1-6, with D possibly matching TRBD1 (5 bases). The CDR3 extends over 16 amino acids. The V gene lost 1 base and the J gene lost 6 bases, with 13 bases spanning the gap. Germline V gene sequence: CDR1 LGHDT, CDR2 YNNKEL (reference sequence). The CDR3 DNA is TGTGCCAGCAGCCAAGGTTCAACGACAGTTAATTCACCCCTCCACTTT. Its translation: CASSQGSTTVNSPLHF.

The chain uses TRBV19 and TRBJ2-3; perhaps TRBD2 as D (6 bases). V gave up 6 bases and J gave up 2 bases, with 12 bases separating them. In germline, CDR1 is LNHDA, CDR2 SQIVND (reference sequence). This CDR3 contains 14 residues. Here the CDR3 DNA reads TGTGCCAGTAGACCGGGACTCCCCACAGATACGCAGTATTTT. Encoded protein: CASRPGLPTDTQYF.

This chain joins TRBV9 and TRBJ2-2; TRBD2 might be the D (6 bases). CDR1 SGDLS and CDR2 YYNGEE come from the germline V gene. With 0 bases removed from V and 8 bases from J, the gap between germline ends came to 14 bases. The CDR3 extends over 15 amino acids. The CDR3 loop reads CASSVAVAGTGELFF. The CDR3 DNA is TGTGCCAGCAGCGTAGCCGTTGCGGGAACTGGGGAGCTGTTTTTT.

The chain is built from TRBV6-5 and TRBJ2-5, with D maybe TRBD1 (6 bases). CDR3 length: 13 residues. Germline CDR1 reads MNHEY; CDR2 reads SVGAGI. V gave up 7 bases and J gave up 5 bases, with 14 bases separating them. The CDR3 bases are TGTGCCAGCAAGGGGACACCTCAGGAGACCCAGTACTTC. Its protein product is CASKGTPQETQYF.

CDR3 region: CASSQTSGGLTTQYF. CDR3 coding DNA: TGCGCCAGCAGCCAGACTAGCGGGGGACTGACGACCCAGTACTTC. The chain couples TRBV4-1 to TRBJ2-5, with 12 bases aligning to TRBD2. CDR1 and CDR2 from the germline V gene are MGHRA and YSYEKL. V lost 3 bases, J lost 7 bases, and 6 bases stayed unmatched. The length of the CDR3 is 15 residues.

The V call is TRBV5-1, the J call TRBJ2-7; tentatively, D is TRBD1 (6 bases). The CDR3 is 14 amino acids. Germline V gene lookup returns CDR1 SGHRS and CDR2 YFSETQ. V lost 4 bases to trimming and J lost 6 bases, with 17 bases between them. CDR3 region: CASSGDIGVAEQYF. In DNA, the CDR3 is TGCGCCAGCAGCGGGGACATTGGAGTTGCCGAGCAGTACTTC.

Written as DNA, the CDR3 is TGCGCCAGCAGCTTGGCGGACAGGTTTTATTCCAATGAGCAGTTCTTC. Translated, it gives CASSLADRFYSNEQFF. The genes are TRBV5-1 and TRBJ2-1; 7 bases line up with TRBD1. V dropped 0 bases and J dropped 6; count of bases not matched to a gene: 9. CDR3 size: 16 residues. CDR1 SGHRS and CDR2 YFSETQ come from the germline V gene.

This chain uses TRBV7-6 with TRBJ2-1; 11 bases agree with TRBD2. CDR3 size: 16 residues. V gave up 1 base and J gave up 6 bases; unmatched junction bases: 5. Germline CDR1 and CDR2: SGHVS and FNYEAQ. CDR3 loop: CASSLETSGSGNEQFF. Here the CDR3 DNA reads TGTGCCAGCAGCTTAGAAACTAGCGGGAGCGGCAATGAGCAGTTCTTC.